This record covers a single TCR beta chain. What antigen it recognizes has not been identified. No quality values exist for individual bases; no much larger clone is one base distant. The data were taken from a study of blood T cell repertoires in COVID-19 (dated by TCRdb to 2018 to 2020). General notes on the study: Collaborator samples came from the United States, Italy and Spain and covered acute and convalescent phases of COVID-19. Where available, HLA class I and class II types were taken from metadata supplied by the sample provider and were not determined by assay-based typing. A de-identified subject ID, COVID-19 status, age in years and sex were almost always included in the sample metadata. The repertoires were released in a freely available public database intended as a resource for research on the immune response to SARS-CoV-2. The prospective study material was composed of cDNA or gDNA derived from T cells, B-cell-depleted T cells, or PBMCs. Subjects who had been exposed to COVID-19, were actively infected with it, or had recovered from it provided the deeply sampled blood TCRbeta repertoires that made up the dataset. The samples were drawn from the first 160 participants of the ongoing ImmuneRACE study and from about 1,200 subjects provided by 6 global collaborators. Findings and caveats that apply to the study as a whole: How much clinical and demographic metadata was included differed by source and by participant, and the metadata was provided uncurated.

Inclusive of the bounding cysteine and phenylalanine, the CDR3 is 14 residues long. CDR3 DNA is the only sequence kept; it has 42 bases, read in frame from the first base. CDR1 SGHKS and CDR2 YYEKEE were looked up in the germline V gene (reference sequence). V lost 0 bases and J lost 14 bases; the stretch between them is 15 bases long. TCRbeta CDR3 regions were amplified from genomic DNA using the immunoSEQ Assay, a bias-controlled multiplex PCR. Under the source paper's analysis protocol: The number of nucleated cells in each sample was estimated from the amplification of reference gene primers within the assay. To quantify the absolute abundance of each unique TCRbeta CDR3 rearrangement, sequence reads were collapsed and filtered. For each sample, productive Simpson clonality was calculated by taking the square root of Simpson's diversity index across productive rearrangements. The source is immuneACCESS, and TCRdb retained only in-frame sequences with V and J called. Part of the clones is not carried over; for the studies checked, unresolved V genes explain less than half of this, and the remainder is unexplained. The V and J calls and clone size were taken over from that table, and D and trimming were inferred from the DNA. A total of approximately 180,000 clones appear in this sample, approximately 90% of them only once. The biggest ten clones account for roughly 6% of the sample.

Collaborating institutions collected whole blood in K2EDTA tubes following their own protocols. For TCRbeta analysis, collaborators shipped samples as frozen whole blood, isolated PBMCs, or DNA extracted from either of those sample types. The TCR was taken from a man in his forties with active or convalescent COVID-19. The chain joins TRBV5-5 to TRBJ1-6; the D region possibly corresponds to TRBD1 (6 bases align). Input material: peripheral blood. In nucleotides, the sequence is TGTGCCAGCAGCTTGGTAGAACGGGGGGCTTCCCTCCACTTT. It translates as CASSLVERGASLHF.